The 9 T cell receptor beta chains presented below share a single source sample, sequenced in a study of blood T cell repertoires in COVID-19. Repertoires were generated with immunoSEQ multiplex PCR, while TCRdb's copy carries only in-frame clones and drops some. The table lists 300,000 to 350,000 clones, approximately 85% of them singletons. Sequencing input: PBMCs or T cells enriched from blood (not recorded which). The receptors originated from a man aged 25 to 45 who had recovered from COVID-19.

V and J are TRBV5-1 and TRBJ1-1; the D is unclear. The CDR3 loop spans 13 amino acids. Trimming took 2 bases from V and 3 from J, leaving 8 bases between them. CDR1 is SGHRS and CDR2 is YFSETQ in the germline V gene. The CDR3 coding sequence is TGCGCCAGCAGCTTCTCCCGGGACACTGAAGCTTTCTTT. It specifies CASSFSRDTEAFF.

This chain uses TRBV25-1 with TRBJ1-2; perhaps TRBD1 as D (6 bases). This CDR3 is 14 amino acids long. The germline V gene has CDR1 MGHDK and CDR2 SYGVNS. V lost 3 bases to trimming and J lost 2 bases, with 10 bases between them. The CDR3 nucleotides are TGTGCCAGCAGTGAGGGACATTTCAACTATGGCTACACCTTC. It is translated as CASSEGHFNYGYTF.

The chain has TRBV29-1 and TRBJ2-6; no clear D. This CDR3 region has 13 residues. Germline V gene sequence: CDR1 SQVTM, CDR2 ANQGSEA. Trimming left V 6 bases short and J 4 bases short, with 10 bases between. CDR3 bases: TGCAGCGTCGCCTCGGTGGGGGCCAACGTCCTGACTTTC. This encodes CSVASVGANVLTF.

This chain connects TRBV5-1 to TRBJ1-2; D gene unclear. The CDR3 spans 13 residues. Germline values: CDR1 SGHRS, CDR2 YFSETQ. Trimming cost V 5 bases and J 2 bases, with 10 bases left between them. The CDR3 nucleotides read TGCGCCAGCAGGGGCGAGGGAAACTATGGCTACACCTTC. As protein: CASRGEGNYGYTF.

Only one count was recorded for this clone. The gene calls are TRBV30 and TRBJ2-7; D perhaps matches TRBD1 (6 bases). This CDR3 region has 14 residues. V lost 1 base and J lost 2, with 12 bases in between. CDR1 and CDR2 from the germline V gene are GTSNPN and SVGIG (reference sequence). CDR3 sequence: CAWSGAGVAYEQYF. The CDR3 nucleotides read TGTGCCTGGAGTGGGGCAGGGGTTGCCTACGAGCAGTACTTC.

This clone was observed many times. The gene calls are TRBV7-2 and TRBJ2-1, with a weak D call TRBD2 (7 bases). The V gene lost 4 bases and the J gene lost 8 bases, with 18 bases spanning the gap. The CDR3 is made up of 15 amino acids. Germline-derived CDR1 and CDR2 are SGHTA and FQGNSA. DNA of the CDR3: TGTGCCAGCAGCTGGGGGGGTACAGGGAGTCATGAGCAGTTCTTC. Encoded protein: CASSWGGTGSHEQFF.

The chain uses TRBV11-2 and TRBJ1-1, with TRBD1 matching 12 bases. V was pared by 5 bases and J by 6 bases, with 13 bases of the junction left unmatched. The CDR3 consists of 17 residues. Germline V gene lookup returns CDR1 SGHAT and CDR2 FQNNGV. The CDR3 DNA follows: TGTGCCAGCAGCGGACCGGGACAGGGGGCAGAAAGCGCTGAAGCTTTCTTT. Translation gives CASSGPGQGAESAEAFF.

The chain links TRBV5-6 to TRBJ1-6, with a possible D match to TRBD1 (6 bases). This CDR3 has 18 residues. Germline CDR1 is SGHDT and CDR2 is YYEEEE. V was cut by 4 bases and J by 0 bases, with 17 bases left in between. CDR3 sequence reads: CASSPRGIVYSYNSPLHF. The CDR3, as DNA: TGTGCCAGCAGCCCGAGGGGGATTGTTTACTCCTATAATTCACCCCTCCACTTT.

Remarks on this clone: Other DNA variants within this sample encode the same CDR3. The V gene is TRBV7-9, the J gene TRBJ2-5; D gene uncertain. Trimming stripped 5 bases from V and 4 bases from J, with 8 bases between. The CDR3 spans 12 residues. CDR1 and CDR2 (germline): SEHNR, FQNEAQ (reference sequence). The CDR3 here is CASSPRGETQYF. Here the CDR3 DNA reads TGTGCCAGCAGCCCTAGAGGAGAGACCCAGTACTTC.